The present T cell receptor beta chain was sequenced within a study of blood T cell repertoires in COVID-19. About the research overall: Researchers got acute and convalescent COVID-19 samples from the United States, Italy and Spain. T cells, B-cell-depleted T cells, or PBMCs supplied cDNA or gDNA.

The repertoire was sequenced with immunoSEQ multiplex PCR; TCRdb's copy has only in-frame clones and lacks some. The sample records roughly 310,000 clones, around 89% being singletons. V was trimmed by 1 base and J by 1 base, leaving 7 bases between them. In germline, CDR1 is SGHRS, CDR2 YFSETQ. The CDR3 has 14 amino acids. The J gene is TRBJ2-3, the V gene TRBV5-1; a possible D gene is TRBD2 (6 bases). Material for sequencing was peripheral blood. The TCR sequence derives from a woman in her 50s with active or convalescent COVID-19. The CDR3 loop reads CASSLIAGTDTQYF. The DNA for the CDR3 is TGCGCCAGCAGCTTGATAGCGGGCACAGATACGCAGTATTTT. The variable domain in full, with the rest retrieved from reference TRBV5-1 and TRBJ2-3, is KAGVTQTPRYLIKTRGQQVTLSCSPISGHRSVSWYQQTPGQGLQFLFEYFSETQRNKGNFPGRFSGRQFSNSRSEMNVSTLELGDSALYLCASSLIAGTDTQYFGPGTRLTVL.